This T cell receptor beta chain is drawn from a study of T cells in Graves' hyperthyroidism and ophthalmopathy. Study-wide findings and caveats: A 13 V-J signature model discriminated ophthalmopathy versus stable hyperthyroidism. The majority of expanded thyroid clonotypes above 0.001 also appeared in blood.

Researchers amplified the TCR beta CDR3 regions from RNA transcripts. Using the HTBI primer set, a first-round RT-PCR was run on the TCR CDR3. A single record per CDR3 protein comes from TCRdb applying MiXCR to the multiplex PCR reads. The sample lists approximately 430,000 distinct CDR3 sequences; about a sixth were seen once. Deletions cut 3 bases from V and 6 bases from J, with 11 bases between. This CDR3 contains 12 residues. The V gene's germline CDR1 is DFQATT and CDR2 SNEGSKA (reference sequence). Points on this clonotype: The antigen remains undetermined.

The clonotype comes from a woman between 18 and 29 years old with Graves' hyperthyroidism. Sequencing used blood. V is TRBV20-1 and J is TRBJ1-1; D gene unclear. The CDR3 DNA is TGCAGTGCTAGCCAAAAGGTAGCTGAAGCTTTCTTT. This codes for CSASQKVAEAFF.